This TCR beta chain was retrieved from a study of shared clonotypes between healthy human individuals. Study results and caveats: Clonotype sharing across donors was expected to vary with sequencing depth. What limited the represented genetic and exposure-history diversity was the small number of donors.

Comments on this clone: Its target is not known.

Assay: immunoSEQ multiplex PCR; the TCRdb copy retains only in-frame clones and omits some. The sample shows nearly 500,000 clones, 60% to 85% of them seen only once. Germline V gene lookup returns CDR1 SEHNR and CDR2 FQNEAQ (reference sequence). With 3 bases clipped from V and 4 bases from J, the junction kept 5 bases outside the gene matches. The CDR3 is 15 residues long. V is TRBV7-9 and J is TRBJ2-5, with 10 bases identical to TRBD1. This clonotype was sampled from a woman aged 40 to 50 in good health. Some clones in this sample may be carry-over from other donors' samples. Sequenced sample: PBMCs. CDR3 protein: CASSFMTGGGETQYF. The CDR3 bases are TGTGCCAGCAGCTTTATGACAGGGGGCGGAGAGACCCAGTACTTC.